A selection of T cell receptor beta chains follows, all from one sample in a study of shared clonotypes between healthy human individuals. The data were produced by immunoSEQ multiplex PCR, yet TCRdb's version contains in-frame clones alone and is incomplete. The sample has 1.5 million to 2.5 million clones; about 94% are singletons. What was sequenced was naive CD8+ T cells sorted from blood. The receptors come from a man aged 18 to 35 in good health. Each CDR3 is given with its conserved first and last residue. D genes are given only for firm matches. Clone size is not always given. Where it is, it says once, few, many or a class for expanded clones.

NA	TRBJ2-7	16	TRBD2	TRBV7-2	CASSLNPGLASREQYF	TGTGCCAGCAGCCTCAACCCGGGACTAGCTTCGCGGGAGCAGTACTTC
NA	TRBJ2-1	16	TRBD2	TRBV4-3	CASSRPGLASLNEQFF	TGCGCCAGCAGCCGACCGGGACTAGCGAGTCTCAATGAGCAGTTCTTC
NA	TRBJ2-2	14	NA	TRBV19	CASSSGPGTGELFF	TGTGCCAGTAGCTCAGGGCCGGGAACCGGGGAGCTGTTTTTT
once	TRBJ2-1	15	TRBD2	TRBV9	CASSAILAELNEQFF	TGTGCCAGCAGCGCTATACTAGCGGAGCTTAATGAGCAGTTCTTC
NA	TRBJ2-7	14	NA	TRBV6-6	CASSYGGEYYEQYF	TGTGCCAGCAGTTACGGCGGGGAGTACTACGAGCAGTACTTC
NA	TRBJ2-7	14	NA	TRBV27	CASSFGRADYEQYF	TGTGCCAGCAGTTTCGGCAGGGCGGACTACGAGCAGTACTTC
once	TRBJ1-2	15	NA	TRBV9	CASSVGSGPDYGYTF	TGTGCCAGCAGCGTAGGTTCGGGCCCCGACTATGGCTACACCTTC
NA	TRBJ2-1	14	NA	TRBV19	CASSVWGSLEQQFF	TGTGCCAGTAGTGTCTGGGGCAGTTTGGAACAGCAGTTCTTC
NA	TRBJ2-7	14	NA	TRBV15	CATSREVGSGEQYF	TGTGCCACCAGCAGGGAGGTCGGGTCCGGGGAGCAGTACTTC
NA	TRBJ2-7	13	NA	TRBV6-1	CASSDGLFYEQYF	TGTGCCAGCAGTGACGGGCTTTTCTACGAGCAGTACTTC
few	TRBJ2-2	15	TRBD2	TRBV7-9	CASATSERNTGELFF	TGTGCCAGTGCAACTAGCGAGAGGAACACCGGGGAGCTGTTTTTT
NA	TRBJ2-3	14	NA	TRBV12-5	CASGPILDGDTQYF	TGTGCTAGTGGTCCGATATTAGACGGGGATACGCAGTATTTT
NA	TRBJ2-1	16	TRBD2	TRBV5-6	CASSFGLAGVYNEQFF	TGTGCCAGCAGCTTCGGGCTAGCGGGAGTCTACAATGAGCAGTTCTTC
NA	TRBJ2-7	13	NA	TRBV7-8	CASSLGRGYEQYF	TGTGCCAGCAGCTTAGGTCGAGGCTACGAGCAGTACTTC
few	TRBJ1-1	16	NA	TRBV25-1	CASTPLKGMLNTEAFF	TGTGCCAGTACCCCCCTGAAGGGAATGTTGAACACTGAAGCTTTCTTT
NA	TRBJ2-7	13	NA	TRBV9	CASSVNPMYEQYF	TGTGCCAGCAGCGTCAACCCGATGTACGAGCAGTACTTC
NA	TRBJ2-5	15	NA	TRBV11-2	CASSLGPTPQETQYF	TGTGCCAGCAGCTTAGGCCCAACCCCTCAAGAGACCCAGTACTTC
NA	TRBJ2-3	15	NA	TRBV6-5	CASSYGGASTDTQYF	TGTGCCAGCAGTTACGGCGGGGCTAGCACAGATACGCAGTATTTT
NA	TRBJ2-7	15	TRBD2	TRBV6-5	CASSYSIAGGYEQYF	TGTGCCAGCAGTTACTCGATAGCGGGAGGGTACGAGCAGTACTTC
NA	TRBJ2-3	15	TRBD2	TRBV6-1	CASSPPGLSTDTQYF	TGTGCCAGCAGCCCTCCGGGACTAAGCACAGATACGCAGTATTTT
NA	TRBJ1-5	13	NA	TRBV19	CASRLSSNQPQHF	TGTGCCAGTCGGCTGTCTAGCAATCAGCCCCAGCATTTT
NA	TRBJ2-1	13	NA	TRBV27	CASRLIGQDEQFF	TGTGCCAGCAGGCTTATAGGGCAGGATGAGCAGTTCTTC
NA	TRBJ1-6	14	NA	TRBV4-2	CASSQAVAESPLHF	TGTGCCAGCAGCCAAGCAGTCGCGGAGTCACCCCTCCACTTT
NA	TRBJ2-1	16	TRBD2	TRBV9	CASSGLAGAEINEQFF	TGTGCCAGCAGCGGCCTAGCGGGAGCGGAGATAAATGAGCAGTTCTTC
NA	TRBJ2-7	15	TRBD2	TRBV27	CASSLSSGGAYEQYF	TGTGCCAGCAGTTTAAGCAGCGGGGGGGCCTACGAGCAGTACTTC
NA	TRBJ2-1	15	NA	TRBV6-1	CASSLEGVSYNEQFF	TGTGCCAGCAGCCTAGAGGGGGTGAGTTACAATGAGCAGTTCTTC